This TCR beta chain was observed in a study of shared clonotypes between healthy human individuals. About this clone itself: Its antigen is not known.

Study-level points and caveats: Estimated richness was generally greater in naive than memory subsets. Genetic and exposure-history diversity was limited by the small donor number.

Looked up from germline, CDR1 is MNHNS and CDR2 is SASEGT. Deletions cut 2 bases from V and 0 bases from J, with 12 bases between. The CDR3 extends over 16 amino acids. Data came from immunoSEQ multiplex PCR; TCRdb stores just in-frame clones and leaves some out. Found here are some 2.3 million clones, 90% to 95% of them singletons; the top ten hold about 0.41%. This TCR derives from a young man in good health. Some clones in this sample may be carry-over from other donors' samples. Sequenced: naive CD4+ T cells from PBMCs. Subset described: CD45RA+ positively selected. This chain joins TRBV6-1 and TRBJ2-3; D is undetermined. The CDR3 DNA follows: TGTGCCAGCAGTGAACGGGCACTATGGAGCACAGATACGCAGTATTTT. It encodes CASSERALWSTDTQYF.